This passage covers 25 T cell receptor beta chains from one sample sequenced in a study of technical replicates of blood from several donors. Libraries were prepared by immunoSEQ multiplex PCR; TCRdb keeps only in-frame clonotypes and omits some of them. The data hold 83,000 or so clones, with just over 90% observed a single time. Input material: T cells isolated from PBMCs. These receptors were obtained from a human donor in good health.

The count of this clone is one. The genes are TRBV2 and TRBJ1-2; D gene uncertain. The V end was cut by 6 bases, the J end by 2 bases, with 10 bases between. The CDR3 length is 13 residues. Germline CDR1 SNHLY, CDR2 FYNNEI. The CDR3 reads CASRAEINYGYTF. CDR3 DNA sequence: TGTGCCAGCAGAGCCGAAATCAACTATGGCTACACCTTC. Full variable domain (rest looked up from reference TRBV2 and TRBJ1-2): EPEVTQTPSHQVTQMGQEVILRCVPISNHLYFYWYRQILGQKVEFLVSFYNNEISEKSEIFDDQFSVERPDGSNFTLKIRSTKLEDSAMYFCASRAEINYGYTFGSGTRLTVV.

The chain has TRBV15 and TRBJ1-2; the D gene is possibly TRBD1 (5 bases). Per germline, CDR1 LNHNV and CDR2 YYDKDF (reference sequence). The ends were cut back, 0 bases at V and 5 bases at J, with 10 bases in the middle. The CDR3 sequence is 14 residues long. CDR3 residues: CATSRDVTEYGYTF. The CDR3 DNA follows: TGTGCCACCAGCAGAGATGTGACAGAGTATGGCTACACCTTC. The full variable domain, in which reference TRBV15 and TRBJ1-2 provide the parts outside the CDR3, is DAMVIQNPRYQVTQFGKPVTLSCSQTLNHNVMYWYQQKSSQAPKLLFHYYDKDFNNEADTPDNFQSRRPNTSFCFLDIRSPGLGDTAMYLCATSRDVTEYGYTFGSGTRLTVV.

This rearrangement joins TRBV5-1 to TRBJ2-7; 9 bases line up with TRBD1. The length of the CDR3 is 14 residues. Germline-derived CDR1 and CDR2 are SGHRS and YFSETQ. Losses at the gene ends were 3 bases for V and 5 bases for J; bases not matched to a gene: 6. The CDR3 DNA reads as TGCGCCAGCAGCTCAACAGGGGGCTCGAACGAGCAGTACTTC. Protein product: CASSSTGGSNEQYF.

This chain joins TRBV11-3 and TRBJ2-7; weak D call: TRBD1 (6 bases). Germline CDR1 reads SGHNT; CDR2 reads YENEEA. The CDR3 consists of 14 residues. Trimming removed 5 bases from V and 5 bases from J, with 16 bases in between. In DNA, the CDR3 is TGTGCCAGCAGCCCCCTAAGAGGGACAAACGAGCAGTACTTC. Translating it yields CASSPLRGTNEQYF. The full variable domain, completed using reference TRBV11-3 and TRBJ2-7, is EAGVVQSPRYKIIEKKQPVAFWCNPISGHNTLYWYLQNLGQGPELLIRYENEEAVDDSQLPKDRFSAERLKGVDSTLKIQPAELGDSAVYLCASSPLRGTNEQYFGPGTRLTVT.

The chain is built from TRBV4-1 and TRBJ2-1, with 8 bases fitting TRBD1. This CDR3 is 15 amino acids long. Germline V gene sequence: CDR1 MGHRA, CDR2 YSYEKL. J was trimmed by 4 bases and V by 2 bases; bases with no gene match: 4. The chain's CDR3 is CASSQPTGAYNEQFF. CDR3 DNA sequence: TGCGCCAGCAGCCAACCGACAGGGGCTTACAATGAGCAGTTCTTC.

The rearrangement joins TRBV11-3 to TRBJ1-2; 10 bases agree with TRBD1. CDR3 length: 14 residues. Germline V gene lookup returns CDR1 SGHNT and CDR2 YENEEA. The ends lost 6 bases at V and 2 bases at J; junction bases unmatched: 3. The chain's CDR3 is CASSRDRGNYGYTF. CDR3 DNA sequence: TGTGCCAGCAGTAGGGACAGGGGAAACTATGGCTACACCTTC.

The chain joins TRBV6-1 to TRBJ1-1; D gene uncertain. This CDR3 comprises 14 residues. V dropped 4 bases and J dropped 2 bases, with 11 bases sitting between them. In germline, CDR1 is MNHNS, CDR2 SASEGT. The CDR3 DNA sequence: TGTGCCAGCAGTGGGACTCTCGGAAACACTGAAGCTTTCTTT. It is translated as CASSGTLGNTEAFF.

The chain combines TRBV7-6 with TRBJ1-3, with TRBD1 identical over 7 bases. CDR3 length equals 15 residues. Germline CDR1 is SGHVS and CDR2 is FNYEAQ. J gave up 6 bases and V 1 base, and 6 bases lay outside the gene matches. The CDR3 sequence: CASSLVGGGLNTIYF. The CDR3 DNA is TGTGCCAGCAGCTTAGTCGGAGGGGGCTTAAACACCATATATTTT.

This chain connects TRBV27 to TRBJ2-7, with 11 positions matching TRBD1. From germline, CDR1 is MNHEY and CDR2 SMNVEV (reference sequence). After removal of 5 bases from V and 4 bases from J, the junction contained 10 bases not matched to a gene. CDR3 length: 16 amino acids. The DNA of the CDR3 is TGTGCCAGCAGTCTCGACCGGGACAGGGGGAAGTACGAGCAGTACTTC. Its protein is CASSLDRDRGKYEQYF.

This chain links TRBV11-2 with TRBJ2-7, with D possibly TRBD1 on 6 matching bases. Germline V gene data show CDR1 as SGHAT and CDR2 as FQNNGV. The CDR3 is 14 residues long. Deletions cut 5 bases from V and 1 base from J, with 12 bases between. The chain's CDR3 is CASSPSRGSYEQYF. In DNA form, the CDR3 reads TGTGCCAGCAGCCCCTCCAGGGGTTCCTACGAGCAGTACTTC. The full variable domain, completed using reference TRBV11-2 and TRBJ2-7, is EAGVAQSPRYKIIEKRQSVAFWCNPISGHATLYWYQQILGQGPKLLIQFQNNGVVDDSQLPKDRFSAERLKGVDSTLKIQPAKLEDSAVYLCASSPSRGSYEQYFGPGTRLTVT.

The V gene is TRBV30, the J gene TRBJ2-1; 10 bases fit TRBD2. With V trimmed by 0 bases and J by 4 bases, 6 bases remained unmatched. Looked up from germline, CDR1 is GTSNPN and CDR2 is SVGIG (reference sequence). The CDR3 loop spans 16 amino acids. Here the CDR3 reads CAWSVTVAGGYNEQFF. In nucleotides, the CDR3 is TGTGCCTGGAGTGTAACGGTAGCGGGGGGATACAATGAGCAGTTCTTC.

V and J are TRBV28 and TRBJ2-5, with D perhaps TRBD2 (6 bases). The V end lost 8 bases, the J end lost 5 bases, and 15 bases lay between the germline ends. Per the germline V gene, CDR1 is MDHEN and CDR2 is SYDVKM. This CDR3 has 13 amino acids. CDR3 loop: CASRPSVLETQYF. In nucleotides, the CDR3 is TGTGCCAGCCGACCTAGCGTGTTGGAGACCCAGTACTTC.

The J gene is TRBJ1-5, the V gene TRBV28; D gene ambiguous. This CDR3 is built from 17 residues. Trimming removed 2 bases from V and 0 bases from J, with 14 bases in between. Looked up from germline, CDR1 is MDHEN and CDR2 is SYDVKM. The CDR3 DNA reads as TGTGCCAGCAGTTTACCTAATCTCCGGGATAGCAATCAGCCCCAGCATTTT. This gives the protein CASSLPNLRDSNQPQHF. The full variable domain, rest sourced from reference TRBV28 and TRBJ1-5, is DVKVTQSSRYLVKRTGEKVFLECVQDMDHENMFWYRQDPGLGLRLIYFSYDVKMKEKGDIPEGYSVSREKKERFSLILESASTNQTSMYLCASSLPNLRDSNQPQHFGDGTRLSIL.

This clone was observed a single time. This chain joins TRBV6-5 and TRBJ2-5; D possibly corresponds to TRBD2 (7 bases). The V gene lost 2 bases and the J gene lost 8 bases, with 15 bases spanning the gap. Germline lookup yields CDR1 MNHEY and CDR2 SVGAGI. The CDR3 is 14 amino acids. The DNA for the CDR3 is TGTGCCAGCAGTTACGTCGGGGGGCGGAGCACCCAGTACTTC. As protein: CASSYVGGRSTQYF.

This chain uses TRBV7-2 with TRBJ2-5; 7 nucleotides match TRBD2. The junction had 10 bases not matched to a gene; V was cut back by 1 base and J by 5 bases. Looked up from germline, CDR1 is SGHTA and CDR2 is FQGNSA. CDR3 length: 16 residues. DNA for the CDR3: TGTGCCAGCAGCTTAGAGGCGGGAGTCGTTAGCGAGACCCAGTACTTC. This encodes CASSLEAGVVSETQYF.

This sequence joins TRBV29-1 and TRBJ1-2, with 12 nucleotides matching TRBD1. This CDR3 spans 16 amino acids. Germline-derived CDR1 and CDR2 are SQVTM and ANQGSEA. V lost 2 bases, J lost 6 bases, and 10 bases stayed unmatched. The CDR3 nucleotides are TGCAGCGTTGAATCGCGGGACAGGGGGCCCTTTGATGGCTACACCTTC. Translated, it gives CSVESRDRGPFDGYTF.

This clone came up once. This CDR3 is CASSLKTGFSGNTIYF. The CDR3 DNA is TGTGCCAGCAGCTTGAAAACAGGTTTCTCTGGAAACACCATATATTTT. The V and J genes are TRBV5-6 and TRBJ1-3; perhaps TRBD1 as D (5 bases). V dropped 1 base and J dropped 0 bases, with 11 bases sitting between them. Germline V gene lookup returns CDR1 SGHDT and CDR2 YYEEEE. The CDR3 sequence is 16 residues long.

The chain has TRBV5-1 and TRBJ2-7; the D gene is possibly TRBD1 (5 bases). Germline-derived CDR1 and CDR2 are SGHRS and YFSETQ. The CDR3 is 14 amino acids. Trimming shortened V by 4 bases and J by 7 bases, and 18 bases separated the two germline ends. The chain's CDR3 is CASSAAYTQGEQYF. The CDR3 bases are TGCGCCAGCAGCGCGGCCTACACCCAGGGTGAGCAGTACTTC.

This sequence joins TRBV10-3 and TRBJ1-1; 9 bases agree with TRBD1. This CDR3 region has 12 residues. The V gene's germline CDR1 is ENHRY and CDR2 SYGVKD. With V trimmed by 11 bases and J by 3 bases, 4 bases remained unmatched. The CDR3 region is CASGQGHTEAFF. As DNA, the CDR3 is TGTGCCTCAGGACAGGGGCACACTGAAGCTTTCTTT.

This clone was detected only once. The J gene is TRBJ2-1, the V gene TRBV6-5; 13 nucleotides align to TRBD2. The CDR3 is made up of 16 amino acids. Germline CDR1 and CDR2: MNHEY and SVGAGI. V lost 4 bases, J lost 9 bases, and 9 bases stayed unmatched. Here the CDR3 reads CASSFTRTSGGFEQFF. CDR3 sequence (DNA): TGTGCCAGCAGTTTTACAAGGACTAGCGGGGGTTTTGAGCAGTTCTTC.

This chain connects TRBV29-1 to TRBJ2-7; weak D call: TRBD1 (5 bases). This CDR3 is 13 amino acids long. CDR1 and CDR2 from the germline V gene are SQVTM and ANQGSEA. V dropped 4 bases and J dropped 4 bases, with 14 bases sitting between them. DNA for the CDR3: TGCAGCGTTGTGCCGCCAGGGTCTTACGAGCAGTACTTC. Its translation: CSVVPPGSYEQYF.

This clone was seen a single time. This chain joins TRBV6-1 and TRBJ2-3; D remains ambiguous. The V gene's germline CDR1 is MNHNS and CDR2 SASEGT. The CDR3 has 13 amino acids. V was pared by 4 bases and J by 3 bases, with 8 bases between. CDR3 nucleotide sequence: TGTGCCAGCAGTGCCTCCCAGACAGATACGCAGTATTTT. It is translated as CASSASQTDTQYF.

The genes are TRBV11-3 and TRBJ1-6; D is unclear. The CDR3 loop spans 16 amino acids. In germline, CDR1 is SGHNT, CDR2 YENEEA. The V gene lost 2 bases and the J gene lost 10 bases, with 18 bases spanning the gap. This CDR3 reads CASSLTGGHASSPLHF. The CDR3 bases are TGTGCCAGCAGCTTAACGGGAGGGCACGCTTCCTCACCCCTCCACTTT.

This sequence joins TRBV11-3 and TRBJ1-1; 8 bases align to TRBD1. J lost 4 bases, V lost 5 bases, and 3 bases had no gene match. Germline CDR1 SGHNT, CDR2 YENEEA. The CDR3 is 13 amino acids. In DNA form, the CDR3 reads TGTGCCAGCAGCCCAACAGGGGGCACTGAAGCTTTCTTT. Translation gives CASSPTGGTEAFF.

The chain links TRBV14 to TRBJ1-1; D is perhaps TRBD1 (6 bases). Germline values: CDR1 SGHDN, CDR2 FVKESK. The CDR3 is 16 residues long. V dropped 4 bases and J dropped 0 bases, with 15 bases sitting between them. The CDR3 region is CASSPTGPLMNTEAFF. CDR3 DNA sequence: TGTGCCAGCAGCCCGACAGGCCCGCTAATGAACACTGAAGCTTTCTTT.